The T cell receptor (beta chain) under discussion was sequenced for a study of read filtering for tumor transcriptome and immune sequencing. Study-level background: Whole-transcriptome libraries were prepared after DNase treatment. TCR-mapped reads were about 3.5 to 10.27 million with IR-seq versus about 85 to 1,300 with RNA-seq. Study observations and caveats: About 81.9% of IR-seq clonotypes had one read, totaling about 3.3% of reads; RNA-seq: about 74% and 41%.

This library used 300 to 500 ng RNA and molecular barcoded adaptors spanning alpha/delta and beta/gamma chains. TCRdb passed the reads through MiXCR, listing each CDR3 protein once. The table lists tens of thousands of distinct CDR3 sequences, approximately 14% of them singletons. Every patient had bone marrow sampled while the disease was active. The germline V gene encodes CDR1 SGHRS and CDR2 YFSETQ. Trimming removed 0 bases from V and 0 bases from J, with 12 bases in between. The CDR3 covers 16 residues. This clonotype was seen repeatedly, ten times or more. Its antigen is unidentified. The J gene is TRBJ1-1, the V gene TRBV5-1; TRBD1 is a possible D gene (5 bases). The sample comprised a population of CD138-negative cells sorted from bone marrow. The origin of this receptor is a donor aged 40 or over with multiple myeloma. As DNA, the CDR3 is TGCGCCAGCAGCTTGGAGGGTCGGGGGGTGAACACTGAAGCTTTCTTT. Its protein product is CASSLEGRGVNTEAFF. The full variable domain, in which reference TRBV5-1 and TRBJ1-1 provide the parts outside the CDR3, is KAGVTQTPRYLIKTRGQQVTLSCSPISGHRSVSWYQQTPGQGLQFLFEYFSETQRNKGNFPGRFSGRQFSNSRSEMNVSTLELGDSALYLCASSLEGRGVNTEAFFGQGTRLTVV.